A single sample is the source of the 20 T cell receptor beta chains below, sequenced in a study of PD-L1 blockade in urothelial cancer. The data were produced by immunoSEQ multiplex PCR, yet TCRdb's version contains in-frame clones alone and is incomplete. The table records about 56,000 clones, about 85% of them present only once. The time point is: pretreatment peripheral blood. Source: PBMCs, taken around atezolizumab (anti-PD-L1) treatment. The receptor source for this set is a man between 70 and 80 years old with urothelial cancer.

The rearrangement uses TRBV19 and TRBJ2-1, with 8 bases matching TRBD1. The CDR3 runs to 14 residues. Germline CDR1 and CDR2: LNHDA and SQIVND (reference sequence). V shed 7 bases, J shed 6 bases, and the junction held 8 bases outside the gene matches. The DNA for the CDR3 is TGTGCCAGTATGAGGACAGGGTCGGGCAATGAGCAGTTCTTC. This encodes CASMRTGSGNEQFF. Drawing the rest from reference TRBV19 and TRBJ2-1, the complete variable domain is DGGITQSPKYLFRKEGQNVTLSCEQNLNHDAMYWYRQDPGQGLRLIYYSQIVNDFQKGDIAEGYSVSREKKESFPLTVTSAQKNPTAFYLCASMRTGSGNEQFFGPGTRLTVL.

This clone was picked up a small number of times. This chain uses TRBV6-1 with TRBJ1-1; 11 bases fit TRBD1. V lost 1 base and J lost 4; bases outside the gene matches: 2. In germline, CDR1 is MNHNS, CDR2 SASEGT. The CDR3 contains 15 residues. CDR3 in amino acids: CASSEEGTGGTEAFF. CDR3 sequence (DNA): TGTGCCAGCAGTGAAGAGGGGACAGGGGGCACTGAAGCTTTCTTT.

CDR3 in DNA: TGTGCCAGCAGCTTGGTCCCAACAGGGTTCGGAAACACCATATATTTT. It is translated as CASSLVPTGFGNTIYF. The chain joins TRBV5-5 to TRBJ1-3, with D perhaps TRBD1 (6 bases). The V gene's germline CDR1 is SGHKS and CDR2 YYEKEE (reference sequence). Trimming stripped 0 bases from V and 4 bases from J, with 14 bases between. The CDR3 has 16 residues.

The chain joins TRBV28 to TRBJ1-4; maybe TRBD1 (6 bases). The V end lost 6 bases, the J end lost 7 bases, and 15 bases lay between the germline ends. This CDR3 region has 14 residues. Per the germline V gene, CDR1 is MDHEN and CDR2 is SYDVKM. For the CDR3, the DNA is TGTGCCAGCAGCTTGGGGGGGGCCGGTGAAAAACTGTTTTTT. Amino acid sequence: CASSLGGAGEKLFF.

In its sample, this clone was seen a few times. V usage is TRBV7-9 and J usage is TRBJ1-5, with D possibly being TRBD1 (6 bases). Germline V lookup: CDR1 SEHNR, CDR2 FQNEAQ (reference sequence). CDR3 length equals 15 residues. V lost 1 base, J lost 7 bases, and 14 bases lay in between. CDR3 amino acids: CASSLGGGEGQPQHF. DNA for the CDR3: TGTGCCAGCAGCTTAGGAGGGGGGGAGGGGCAGCCCCAGCATTTT.

CDR3 amino acids: CSVVQATYGYTF. CDR3 DNA: TGCAGCGTTGTGCAGGCGACCTATGGCTACACCTTC. V usage is TRBV29-1 and J usage is TRBJ1-2; D not resolved. The CDR3 consists of 12 residues. Trimming stripped 4 bases from V and 4 bases from J, with 10 bases between. Germline loops: CDR1 SQVTM, CDR2 ANQGSEA. The full variable domain, rest sourced from reference TRBV29-1 and TRBJ1-2, is SAVISQKPSRDICQRGTSLTIQCQVDSQVTMMFWYRQQPGQSLTLIATANQGSEATYESGFVIDKFPISRPNLTFSTLTVSNMSPEDSSIYLCSVVQATYGYTFGSGTRLTVV.

The CDR3 DNA follows: TGTGCCAGCACCGCGACTGGGGCCAACGTCCTGACTTTC. Encoded protein: CASTATGANVLTF. The gene calls are TRBV6-5 and TRBJ2-6, with D unresolved. CDR1 and CDR2 (germline): MNHEY, SVGAGI. This CDR3 is built from 13 residues. Trimming left V 7 bases short and J 2 bases short, with 6 bases between.

The chain recombines TRBV29-1 with TRBJ2-7; 7 positions match TRBD2. Germline CDR1 is SQVTM and CDR2 is ANQGSEA. The V gene end was trimmed by 5 bases and the J gene end by 8 bases; junction bases not matched to a gene: 3. The CDR3 contains 10 residues. Here the CDR3 DNA reads TGCAGCGTTTGGGAGGGACAGCAGTACTTC. Amino acid sequence: CSVWEGQQYF.

The V and J genes are TRBV6-6 and TRBJ2-7; D may be TRBD2 (5 bases). The V gene lost 5 bases and the J gene lost 3 bases, with 11 bases spanning the gap. The CDR3 spans 13 residues. Looked up from germline, CDR1 is MNHNY and CDR2 is SVGAGI (reference sequence). CDR3 in amino acids: CASSALLDYEQYF. The CDR3, as DNA: TGTGCCAGCAGTGCCCTACTAGACTACGAGCAGTACTTC.

The chain has TRBV19 and TRBJ2-2; 8 bases agree with TRBD1. Trimming cost V 4 bases and J 4 bases; bases outside gene matches: 11. The CDR3 is 17 residues long. Germline V gene sequence: CDR1 LNHDA, CDR2 SQIVND (reference sequence). CDR3 nucleotide sequence: TGTGCCAGTAGTACGCCGCCAGGGGGCACCCCCACCGGGGAGCTGTTTTTT. This translates into CASSTPPGGTPTGELFF.

The DNA for the CDR3 is TGTGCCAGCAGCTCCCGACAGGGCGTGGCCGGGGAGCTGTTTTTT. This encodes CASSSRQGVAGELFF. The chain carries TRBV9 and TRBJ2-2, with 7 bases aligning to TRBD1. Germline CDR1 reads SGDLS; CDR2 reads YYNGEE. This CDR3 region has 15 residues. V was clipped by 4 bases and J by 6 bases; unmatched bases: 9.

The chain couples TRBV6-1 to TRBJ1-3; TRBD1 aligns across 8 bases. V trimming: 0 bases; J trimming: 0 bases; junction bases outside the gene matches: 1. CDR1 MNHNS and CDR2 SASEGT come from the germline V gene. The CDR3 is 16 amino acids. The CDR3 nucleotides read TGTGCCAGCAGTGAAGCGCAGGGGGCCTCTGGAAACACCATATATTTT. It yields the protein CASSEAQGASGNTIYF.

The V and J genes are TRBV14 and TRBJ2-4, with TRBD2 matching over 9 bases. This CDR3 is built from 18 residues. V was pared by 2 bases and J by 6 bases, with 14 bases of the junction left unmatched. The germline V gene encodes CDR1 SGHDN and CDR2 FVKESK. The CDR3: CASSQTKGPWREGNIQYF. In DNA, the CDR3 is TGTGCCAGCAGCCAAACGAAGGGTCCCTGGCGGGAGGGAAACATTCAGTACTTC.

The rearrangement joins TRBV19 to TRBJ1-5; 8 nucleotides match TRBD1. The germline CDR1 and CDR2 sequences are LNHDA and SQIVND (reference sequence). The CDR3 covers 20 residues. J lost 0 bases, V lost 3 bases, and 16 bases had no gene match. CDR3 in DNA: TGTGCCAGTAGTATCTCCCCAGGGACAGGAGCCGCTTTTAGCAATCAGCCCCAGCATTTT. It yields the protein CASSISPGTGAAFSNQPQHF.

The V call is TRBV7-9, the J call TRBJ2-3, with D perhaps matching TRBD2 (6 bases). CDR3 length: 13 amino acids. Trimming removed 8 bases from V and 4 bases from J, with 13 bases in between. Germline CDR1 reads SEHNR; CDR2 reads FQNEAQ (reference sequence). Written as DNA, the CDR3 is TGTGCCAGCGGAGCTAGCGCCTCAGATACGCAGTATTTT. Its translation is CASGASASDTQYF.

The chain joins TRBV27 to TRBJ2-2; D is ambiguous. V was trimmed by 5 bases and J by 5 bases, leaving 18 bases between them. Germline values: CDR1 MNHEY, CDR2 SMNVEV (reference sequence). The CDR3 is made up of 16 amino acids. The CDR3 nucleotides read TGTGCCAGCAGTACCCGGAGAAGGCTCCCGACCGGGGAGCTGTTTTTT. Encoded protein: CASSTRRRLPTGELFF.

This clone has just a few counts. The V and J genes are TRBV4-2 and TRBJ2-1; possibly TRBD2 for D (6 bases). The CDR3 sequence is 15 residues long. V lost 0 bases to trimming and J lost 6 bases, with 12 bases between them. CDR1 and CDR2 from the germline V gene are LGHNA and YNFKEQ. For the CDR3, the DNA is TGTGCCAGCAGCCAAGATCCCACTAGCCCCAATGAGCAGTTCTTC. Its translation is CASSQDPTSPNEQFF.

This clone came up once. The V and J genes are TRBV11-2 and TRBJ2-7; weak D call: TRBD2 (6 bases). The V end lost 7 bases, the J end lost 4 bases, and 17 bases lay between the germline ends. The germline V gene has CDR1 SGHAT and CDR2 FQNNGV. The CDR3 is made up of 14 amino acids. The CDR3 reads CASTVGTPSYEQYF. DNA of the CDR3: TGTGCCAGCACCGTAGGGACTCCTTCATACGAGCAGTACTTC.

V is TRBV10-3 and J is TRBJ2-5; D ambiguous. Per germline, CDR1 ENHRY and CDR2 SYGVKD. Trimming took off 6 bases at V and 1 base at J, with 6 bases between the two ends. The CDR3 sequence is 12 residues long. The CDR3 nucleotides are TGTGCCATCAGAACTGCCCAAGAGACCCAGTACTTC. This sequence encodes CAIRTAQETQYF.

The chain joins TRBV25-1 to TRBJ2-1, with D unresolved. CDR3 length: 13 amino acids. The germline V and J ends were trimmed by 4 bases and 9 bases, with 13 bases remaining between them. Germline V gene sequence: CDR1 MGHDK, CDR2 SYGVNS. The CDR3 DNA follows: TGTGCCAGCAGTGTAGTCACCGGCGGTGAGCAGTTCTTC. This translates into CASSVVTGGEQFF.